Shown below are 5 T cell receptor beta chains from a single sample sequenced in a study of control samples from healthy donors and cancer patients. Method: immunoSEQ multiplex PCR; TCRdb's copy keeps in-frame clones and lacks some. The table shows around 92,000 clones, with roughly four fifths occurring only once. The sample comprised blood. All receptors derive from a man between 60 and 70 years old in good health.

The rearrangement joins TRBV29-1 to TRBJ1-1, with D unclear. The germline V gene encodes CDR1 SQVTM and CDR2 ANQGSEA. Deletions cut 4 bases from V and 0 bases from J, with 12 bases between. The CDR3 length is 14 residues. CDR3 coding DNA: TGCAGCGTTGGTGTCGGGGTTATGAACACTGAAGCTTTCTTT. It specifies CSVGVGVMNTEAFF.

This clone ranks as medium-sized. The rearrangement uses TRBV6-1 and TRBJ2-1, with D possibly being TRBD1 (6 bases). V lost 3 bases, J lost 12 bases, and 24 bases lay in between. From germline, CDR1 is MNHNS and CDR2 SASEGT. CDR3 length equals 16 residues. CDR3 nucleotide sequence: TGTGCCAGCAGTGAGACGGTCGGGGACACCCCTAAAGGGCAGTTCTTC. Protein: CASSETVGDTPKGQFF.

J is TRBJ2-7 and V is TRBV6-5; 8 nucleotides agree with TRBD2. The length of the CDR3 is 15 residues. Germline V gene lookup returns CDR1 MNHEY and CDR2 SVGAGI. J lost 2 bases, V lost 8 bases, and 11 bases had no gene match. The CDR3 bases are TGTGCCAGCCCCACCCGGGCGACTAGCGCCTACGAGCAGTACTTC. The encoded protein is CASPTRATSAYEQYF.

There are a few counts of this clone. The chain employs TRBV20-1 and TRBJ2-7; D is perhaps TRBD1 (6 bases). The CDR3 consists of 13 residues. CDR1 and CDR2 from the germline V gene are DFQATT and SNEGSKA (reference sequence). Trimming pared 6 bases from V and 2 bases from J, leaving 14 bases between. The CDR3 reads CSASRGIAYEQYF. The DNA of the CDR3 is TGCAGTGCCAGTAGGGGGATAGCCTACGAGCAGTACTTC.

The rearrangement links TRBV2 to TRBJ1-2, with unresolved D. The CDR3 extends over 15 amino acids. Germline V CDR1 and CDR2: SNHLY, FYNNEI. V was shortened by 1 base and J by 4 bases, with 13 bases between the two germline ends. The CDR3 DNA sequence: TGTGCCAGCAGTGAAGATAGGGCTACAACCTATGGCTACACCTTC. Translating it yields CASSEDRATTYGYTF.